These 20 T cell receptor beta chains were all obtained from the same sample, sequenced in a study of T-cell memory formation after mild COVID-19. TCRdb itself ran the 5' RACE reads through MiXCR, one entry per CDR3 protein. This repertoire shows 400,000 to 450,000 distinct CDR3 sequences, roughly 17% found once; its top ten account for 20% to 25%. Specimen: PBMCs or a T cell subset sorted from them (not recorded which). Receptors were obtained from a man aged 18 to 30 who had mild COVID-19 (a few samples of this study predate the infection). Cell type and time point are not known.

The rearrangement links TRBV6-5 to TRBJ2-1, with TRBD2 matching 7 bases. Germline values: CDR1 MNHEY, CDR2 SVGAGI. The junction had 4 bases not matched to a gene; V was cut back by 6 bases and J by 2 bases. This CDR3 has 14 amino acids. CDR3 sequence reads: CASRQSGTYNEQFF. For the CDR3, the DNA is TGTGCCAGCAGGCAAAGCGGGACCTACAATGAGCAGTTCTTC.

This clonotype came up a few times. V and J are TRBV6-5 and TRBJ2-2, with 7 nucleotides matching TRBD1. The V segment lost 0 bases and the J segment 4 bases; nucleotides outside the gene matches: 5. The CDR3 spans 16 residues. Germline assignment: CDR1 MNHEY and CDR2 SVGAGI. CDR3 in amino acids: CASSYSPGGITGELFF. The CDR3 coding sequence is TGTGCCAGCAGTTACTCTCCAGGGGGTATCACCGGGGAGCTGTTTTTT.

The chain is built from TRBV6-2 or TRBV6-3 and TRBJ2-5, with D perhaps matching TRBD1 or TRBD2 (6 bases each). The CDR3 contains 14 residues. V lost 8 bases to trimming and J lost 5 bases, with 18 bases between them. The germline V gene encodes CDR1 MNHEY and CDR2 SVGEGT. The CDR3 coding sequence is TGTGCCAGCGTTACCGCCGGGGGCAGGGAGACCCAGTACTTC. Protein product: CASVTAGGRETQYF.

This clonotype turned up a few times. The V call is TRBV28, the J call TRBJ1-2; the D is unclear. With 5 bases removed from V and 4 bases from J, the gap between germline ends came to 14 bases. The germline V gene encodes CDR1 MDHEN and CDR2 SYDVKM. The CDR3 has 14 residues. In DNA, the CDR3 is TGTGCCAGCAGTACCCGACGTCAAGGCTATGGCTACACCTTC. This codes for CASSTRRQGYGYTF.

The CDR3 DNA sequence: TGTGCCAGCAGGGCGGGGGGCCGGACCCAGTACTTC. As protein: CASRAGGRTQYF. The chain has TRBV13 and TRBJ2-5; 8 bases fit TRBD2. The CDR3 totals 12 residues. J was trimmed by 7 bases and V by 6 bases; bases with no gene match: 4. Germline-derived CDR1 and CDR2 are PRHDT and FYEKMQ (reference sequence).

This clonotype came up a few times. The V and J genes are TRBV6-2 or TRBV6-3 and TRBJ2-3, with TRBD1 identical over 10 bases. After removal of 0 bases from V and 4 bases from J, the junction contained 7 bases not matched to a gene. CDR3 length: 17 residues. CDR1 is MNHEY, CDR2 SVGEGT, per germline. The CDR3 DNA is TGTGCCAGCAGTTACTCCATAGGGACAGGGGTCCCAGATACGCAGTATTTT. Residues: CASSYSIGTGVPDTQYF.

This clonotype was observed a handful of times. The J gene is TRBJ1-6, the V gene TRBV12-3 or TRBV12-4, with D tentatively TRBD1 (5 bases). CDR3 length equals 14 residues. Trimming cost V 6 bases and J 8 bases, with 14 bases left between them. The CDR3 region has the DNA TGTGCCAGCAGCCCCAGGGAAGGCGATTCACCCCTCCACTTT. Translating it yields CASSPREGDSPLHF.

V is TRBV7-2 and J is TRBJ2-3, with TRBD2 matching over 10 bases. Germline V gene lookup returns CDR1 SGHTA and CDR2 FQGNSA. V shed 7 bases, J shed 4 bases, and the junction held 5 bases outside the gene matches. The CDR3 has 14 amino acids. CDR3: CASMTSGLPDTQYF. The CDR3, as DNA: TGTGCCAGCATGACTAGCGGGCTTCCAGATACGCAGTATTTT.

The table lists this clonotype with a few counts. This chain links TRBV6-5 with TRBJ2-3, with D unclear. V was shortened by 2 bases and J by 3 bases, with 6 bases between the two germline ends. This CDR3 has 13 amino acids. In germline, CDR1 is MNHEY, CDR2 SVGAGI. CDR3 loop: CASSYVGTDTQYF. In DNA form, the CDR3 reads TGTGCCAGCAGTTACGTCGGAACAGATACGCAGTATTTT.

This clonotype was seen more than once but under ten times. The chain joins TRBV20-1 to TRBJ1-5, with D possibly TRBD1 on 5 matching bases. The V end lost 3 bases, the J end lost 6 bases, and 15 bases lay between the germline ends. The V gene's germline CDR1 is DFQATT and CDR2 SNEGSKA (reference sequence). The CDR3 spans 14 residues. The CDR3 DNA follows: TGCAGTGCTAGCACATGGGGTCAGGGTCAGCCCCAGCATTTT. Translation: CSASTWGQGQPQHF.

This rearrangement joins TRBV3-1 to TRBJ2-7, with TRBD1 matching over 9 bases. Trimming took 4 bases from V and 3 from J; bases not matched to a gene: 1. CDR1 and CDR2 from the germline V gene are LGHDT and YNNKEL (reference sequence). The CDR3 sequence is 13 residues long. CDR3 in amino acids: CASSRQGDYEQYV. In DNA, the CDR3 is TGTGCCAGCAGCCGACAGGGGGACTACGAGCAGTACGTC.

V is TRBV6-6 and J is TRBJ1-4; 7 positions agree with TRBD1. The CDR3 is 15 amino acids. Trimming removed 4 bases from V and 4 bases from J; junction bases left unmatched: 6. The germline V gene encodes CDR1 MNHNY and CDR2 SVGAGI (reference sequence). The CDR3 sequence is CASSSPTGNNEKLFF. For the CDR3, the DNA is TGTGCCAGCAGTTCCCCGACAGGGAATAATGAAAAACTGTTTTTT.

The chain recombines TRBV7-2 with TRBJ2-5; D is undetermined. Trimming shortened V by 5 bases and J by 0 bases, and 13 bases separated the two germline ends. Germline V CDR1 and CDR2: SGHTA, FQGNSA. The CDR3 runs 15 residues. CDR3 loop: CASSLVDSNQETQYF. The CDR3 nucleotides are TGTGCCAGCAGCCTCGTCGACTCAAACCAAGAGACCCAGTACTTC.

V is TRBV5-1 and J is TRBJ2-1; no reliable D call. Trimming removed 4 bases at V and 3 bases at J, with 14 bases between. From germline, CDR1 is SGHRS and CDR2 YFSETQ. The CDR3 covers 15 residues. This CDR3 reads CASSVYLDGYNEQFF. The CDR3 region has the DNA TGCGCCAGCAGCGTCTATCTGGACGGCTACAATGAGCAGTTCTTC.

The V call is TRBV19, the J call TRBJ1-2, with TRBD1 as a possible D gene (6 bases). This CDR3 is 15 amino acids long. Germline assignment: CDR1 LNHDA and CDR2 SQIVND (reference sequence). V shed 7 bases and J shed 7 bases, with 22 bases lying between them. The CDR3 bases are TGTGCCAGTACTTTGTCGCTGACAGGACGTGGTGGCTACACCTTC. Translating it yields CASTLSLTGRGGYTF.

This clonotype was picked up a small number of times. The chain couples TRBV5-1 to TRBJ1-6; D is uncertain. The germline CDR1 and CDR2 sequences are SGHRS and YFSETQ. V shed 3 bases and J shed 7 bases, with 14 bases lying between them. This CDR3 is built from 15 residues. In DNA form, the CDR3 reads TGCGCCAGCAGCTCCCGGGTCCAGGACAATTCACCCCTCCACTTT. Translation gives CASSSRVQDNSPLHF.

This clonotype has only a few counts. The chain carries TRBV18 and TRBJ1-1, with D maybe TRBD1 (5 bases). Germline assignment: CDR1 KGHSH and CDR2 LQKENI. Trimming shortened V by 1 base and J by 4 bases, and 13 bases separated the two germline ends. The CDR3 spans 15 residues. CDR3 bases: TGTGCCAGCTCACCACGTGGGGCAGGGAGCACTGAAGCTTTCTTT. The encoded protein is CASSPRGAGSTEAFF.

This clonotype was observed a handful of times. The V call is TRBV21-1, the J call TRBJ2-7; TRBD2 is the table's D call, not checked against the DNA. TRBV21-1 is a pseudogene. The CDR3 has 15 amino acids. The CDR3 spells CASSKVRGVLGEQYV. As DNA, the CDR3 is TGTGCCAGCAGCAAAGTACGGGGGGTACTAGGCGAGCAGTACGTC.

This chain uses TRBV12-3 or TRBV12-4 with TRBJ2-7, with 8 bases that match TRBD1. This CDR3 contains 14 residues. Trimming took 7 bases from V and 7 from J; bases not matched to a gene: 12. In DNA form, the CDR3 reads TGTGCCAGCACCCTGGACAGGGCGAAATCGGAGCAGTACGTC. Amino acids: CASTLDRAKSEQYV.

The V and J genes are TRBV7-2 and TRBJ1-5; D uncertain. Germline assignment: CDR1 SGHTA and CDR2 FQGNSA. The CDR3 covers 12 residues. The V end lost 7 bases, the J end lost 3 bases, and 7 bases lay between the germline ends. The CDR3 DNA is TGTGCCAGCAAAGGGTTCAATCAGCCCCAGCATTTT. This gives the protein CASKGFNQPQHF.